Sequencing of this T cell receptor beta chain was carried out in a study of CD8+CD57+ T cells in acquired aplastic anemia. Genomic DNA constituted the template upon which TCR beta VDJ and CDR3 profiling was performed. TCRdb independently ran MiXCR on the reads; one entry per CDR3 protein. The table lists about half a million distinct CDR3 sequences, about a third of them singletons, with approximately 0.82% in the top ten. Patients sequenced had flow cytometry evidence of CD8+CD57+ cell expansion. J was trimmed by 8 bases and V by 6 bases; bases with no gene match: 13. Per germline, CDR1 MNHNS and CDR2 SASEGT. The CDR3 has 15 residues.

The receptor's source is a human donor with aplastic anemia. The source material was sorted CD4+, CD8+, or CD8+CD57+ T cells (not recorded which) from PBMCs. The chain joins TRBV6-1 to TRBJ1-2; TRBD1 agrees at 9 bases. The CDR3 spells CASSGQMGQGGGYTF. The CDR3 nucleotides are TGTGCCAGCAGCGGACAAATGGGACAGGGAGGAGGCTACACCTTC.